These T cell receptor beta chains were read from a single sample in a study of OX40 agonist ivuxolimab in advanced cancers. Here immunoSEQ multiplex PCR was the method, and the copy in TCRdb shows in-frame clones only, minus some. The sample has over 45,000 clones; around 80% are singletons. Here the sequenced sample was CD4+ or CD8+ T cells sorted from blood, taken in a trial of the OX40 agonist ivuxolimab. Receptors originate from an adult with an advanced solid tumor such as melanoma, head and neck, liver or kidney cancer. Both conserved end residues are part of each CDR3. The D gene is left open where the match is weak. For some rows the clone size is stated as once, few or many, or as a class when expanded; others skip it.

J | V | size | D | CDR3 | DNA
TRBJ2-2 | TRBV11-3 | - | - | CASSKFQGNAGELFF | TGTGCCAGCAGCAAATTTCAGGGGAACGCCGGGGAGCTGTTTTTT
TRBJ2-1 | TRBV18 | - | - | CASSTGGRPNLPFF | TGTGCCAGCTCCACCGGGGGCAGACCCAATCTACCGTTCTTC
TRBJ2-2 | TRBV9 | - | - | CASSVDSHRGGELFF | TGTGCCAGCAGCGTAGACAGCCATAGGGGCGGGGAGCTGTTTTTT
TRBJ1-2 | TRBV6-5 | - | TRBD1 | CASSYSGQGFGYTF | TGTGCCAGCAGTTACTCGGGACAGGGGTTCGGCTACACCTTC
TRBJ2-6 | TRBV19 | - | - | CASRIAVLRSGANVLTF | TGTGCCAGTAGGATCGCCGTACTCCGCTCTGGGGCCAACGTCCTGACTTTC
TRBJ2-7 | TRBV6-5 | - | - | CASSYDSRSYEQYF | TGTGCCAGCAGTTACGACTCACGCTCCTACGAGCAGTACTTC
TRBJ1-2 | TRBV18 | - | TRBD1 | CASSPRQGEYGYTF | TGTGCCAGCTCACCTAGACAGGGAGAGTATGGCTACACCTTC
TRBJ2-6 | TRBV19 | - | TRBD1 | CASSKGQGIWANVLTF | TGTGCCAGTAGCAAGGGACAGGGGATCTGGGCCAACGTCCTGACTTTC
TRBJ1-2 | TRBV10-1 | - | TRBD1 | CASSRQGAKGYTF | TGCGCCAGCAGCCGACAGGGGGCGAAAGGCTACACCTTC
TRBJ2-7 | TRBV19 | - | TRBD2 | CASSLRLAASYEQYF | TGTGCCAGTAGCCTCCGGCTAGCGGCCTCCTACGAGCAGTACTTC
TRBJ2-4 | TRBV29-1 | - | - | CSVILTSTNIQYF | TGCAGCGTCATACTAACTAGCACCAACATTCAGTACTTC
TRBJ1-6 | TRBV5-6 | once | - | CASSLSLGNSPLHF | TGTGCCAGCAGCTTGTCTCTGGGGAATTCACCCCTCCACTTT
TRBJ1-5 | TRBV5-1 | - | - | CASSLDRDQPQHF | TGCGCCAGCAGCTTGGACAGGGATCAGCCCCAGCATTTT
TRBJ2-5 | TRBV7-9 | - | TRBD2 | CASSPRGSGVETQYF | TGTGCCAGCAGCCCCCGTGGTAGCGGGGTAGAGACCCAGTACTTC
TRBJ1-1 | TRBV28 | - | - | CASSGPEAFF | TGTGCCAGTTCAGGGCCTGAAGCTTTCTTT
TRBJ1-1 | TRBV7-9 | - | TRBD1 | CASMRGDRGTEAFF | TGTGCCAGCATGAGGGGCGACAGGGGCACTGAAGCTTTCTTT
TRBJ2-3 | TRBV2 | - | TRBD2 | CASGGIAGRTDTQYF | TGTGCCAGCGGGGGCATAGCGGGGCGCACAGATACGCAGTATTTT
TRBJ2-1 | TRBV7-3 | - | - | CASSLMRSQGNEQFF | TGTGCCAGCAGCTTAATGAGATCGCAGGGGAATGAGCAGTTCTTC
TRBJ2-7 | TRBV6-9 | - | - | CASLGTPSSYEQYF | TGTGCCAGCCTCGGGACACCAAGCTCCTACGAGCAGTACTTC
TRBJ2-7 | TRBV19 | few | TRBD1 | CASSIAPTGVTYEQYF | TGTGCCAGTAGTATCGCTCCGACAGGGGTTACGTACGAGCAGTACTTC
TRBJ1-2 | TRBV19 | - | TRBD1 | CASSFSRGQNGYTF | TGTGCCAGTAGCTTTTCGAGGGGGCAGAATGGCTACACCTTC
TRBJ2-5 | TRBV1 | few | - | CTSSQAGLGETQYF | TGCACCAGCAGCCAAGCGGGACTTGGAGAGACCCAGTACTTC
TRBJ1-1 | TRBV20-1 | few | - | CSARPNTEAFF | TGCAGTGCTAGGCCCAACACTGAAGCTTTCTTT